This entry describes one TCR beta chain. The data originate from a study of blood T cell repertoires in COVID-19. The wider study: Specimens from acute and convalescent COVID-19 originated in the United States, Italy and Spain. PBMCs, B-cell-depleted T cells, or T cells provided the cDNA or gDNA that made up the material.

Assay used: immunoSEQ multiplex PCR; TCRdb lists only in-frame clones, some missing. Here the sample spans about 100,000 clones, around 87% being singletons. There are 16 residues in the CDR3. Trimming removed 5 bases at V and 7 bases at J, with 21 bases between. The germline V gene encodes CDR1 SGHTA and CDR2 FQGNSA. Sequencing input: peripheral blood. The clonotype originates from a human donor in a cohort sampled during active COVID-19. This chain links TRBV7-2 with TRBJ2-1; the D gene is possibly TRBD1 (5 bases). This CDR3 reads CASSPKGSGFMNEQFF. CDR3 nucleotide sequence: TGTGCCAGCAGCCCCAAGGGGTCGGGTTTCATGAATGAGCAGTTCTTC.